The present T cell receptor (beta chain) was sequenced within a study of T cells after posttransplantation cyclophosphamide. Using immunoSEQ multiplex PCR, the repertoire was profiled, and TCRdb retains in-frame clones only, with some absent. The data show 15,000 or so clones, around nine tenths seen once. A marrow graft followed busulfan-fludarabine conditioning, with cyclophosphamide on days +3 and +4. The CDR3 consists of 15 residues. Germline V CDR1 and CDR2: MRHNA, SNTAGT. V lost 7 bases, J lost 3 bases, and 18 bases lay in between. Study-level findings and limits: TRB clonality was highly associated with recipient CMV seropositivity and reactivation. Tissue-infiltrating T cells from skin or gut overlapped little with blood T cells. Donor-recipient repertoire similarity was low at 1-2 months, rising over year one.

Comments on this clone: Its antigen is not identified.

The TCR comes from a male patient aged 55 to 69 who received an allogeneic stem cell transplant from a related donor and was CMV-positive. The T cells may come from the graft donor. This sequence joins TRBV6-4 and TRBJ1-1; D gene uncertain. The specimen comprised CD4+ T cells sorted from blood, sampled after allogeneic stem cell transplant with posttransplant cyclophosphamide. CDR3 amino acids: CASTSGRYSDTEAFF. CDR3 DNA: TGTGCCAGCACCTCGGGGAGGTATTCTGACACTGAAGCTTTCTTT.